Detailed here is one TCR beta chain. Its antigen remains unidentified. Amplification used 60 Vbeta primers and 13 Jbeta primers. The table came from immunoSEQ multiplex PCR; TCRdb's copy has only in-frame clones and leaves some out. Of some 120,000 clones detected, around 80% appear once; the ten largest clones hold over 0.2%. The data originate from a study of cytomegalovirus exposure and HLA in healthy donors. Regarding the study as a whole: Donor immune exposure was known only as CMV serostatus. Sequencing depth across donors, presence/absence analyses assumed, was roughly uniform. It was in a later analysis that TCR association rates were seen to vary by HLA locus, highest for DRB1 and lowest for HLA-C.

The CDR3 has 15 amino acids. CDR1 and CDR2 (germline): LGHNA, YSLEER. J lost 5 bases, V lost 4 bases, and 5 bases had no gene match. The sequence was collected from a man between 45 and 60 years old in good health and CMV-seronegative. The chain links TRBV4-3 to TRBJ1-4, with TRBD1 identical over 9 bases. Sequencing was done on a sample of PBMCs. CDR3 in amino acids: CASSLGTGLNEKLFF. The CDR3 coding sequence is TGCGCCAGCAGCCTTGGGACAGGGTTAAATGAAAAACTGTTTTTT.